A single TCR beta chain is shown here with its context. The V end lost 7 bases, the J end lost 7 bases, and 7 bases lay between the germline ends. CDR1 and CDR2 (germline): WNHNN, SYGVQD (reference sequence). The length of the CDR3 is 10 residues. This sample is part of a study of yellow fever vaccine responses in identical twins. TCRdb passed the RT-PCR reads through MiXCR, listing each CDR3 protein once. This table holds about 1,400 distinct CDR3 sequences, about nine tenths found once. The chain couples TRBV10-1 to TRBJ1-2; D possibly corresponds to TRBD1 (5 bases). This receptor was obtained from a woman aged 18-29 years who received the yellow fever vaccine. The sample in question was T cells from blood (PBMCs), unsorted or a sorted subset (not recorded which), obtained before or after yellow fever vaccination (not recorded which). The CDR3 region is CASNGGGYTF. The CDR3 DNA reads as TGCGCCAGCAATGGGGGTGGCTACACCTTC.